This T cell receptor (beta chain) was profiled in a study of early stage breast cancer tumors. About the study: Invasive lobular carcinomas made up about 35% of the 12 ER+/PR+/HER2- tumors.

A remark on this clone: Antigen: not known.

CDR1 is SGHRS and CDR2 is YFSETQ in the germline V gene. Trimming left V 1 base short and J 8 bases short, with 7 bases between. There are 12 residues in the CDR3. The assay was immunoSEQ multiplex PCR, and TCRdb's table has in-frame clones only and misses some. Of over 45,000 clones in the sample, about 80% were seen once. Study-level findings and limits: Functional markers like CD4, CD8 and FOXP3 were missed in bulk sequencing.

The sequenced material came from blood. V is TRBV5-1 and J is TRBJ2-1; D gene ambiguous. This clonotype was obtained from a person aged 45-65 years with breast cancer. CDR3 sequence: CASSLLADEQFF. For the CDR3, the DNA is TGCGCCAGCAGCTTGTTAGCCGATGAGCAGTTCTTC.